Below, 25 T cell receptor beta chains from the same sample are listed, as sequenced in a study of cytomegalovirus exposure and HLA in healthy donors. Amplification used 60 Vbeta primers and 13 Jbeta primers. Clones were sequenced by immunoSEQ multiplex PCR, and TCRdb holds only the in-frame ones, with some missing. The sample has 150,000 or so clones, around 78% seen once. Material: PBMCs. These receptor sequences come from a woman between 18 and 29 years old in good health and CMV-seronegative.

The table lists this clone with a few counts. The rearrangement uses TRBV4-2 and TRBJ2-3, with 13 bases that match TRBD2. Germline V CDR1 and CDR2: LGHNA, YNFKEQ. The length of the CDR3 is 18 residues. With 4 bases clipped from V and 5 bases from J, the junction kept 12 bases outside the gene matches. DNA of the CDR3: TGTGCCAGCAGCCGACTAGCGGGGGGCATCGAACTTTTAGATACGCAGTATTTT. The encoded protein is CASSRLAGGIELLDTQYF.

This chain joins TRBV5-8 and TRBJ1-5, with TRBD1 matching 9 bases. The CDR3 extends over 17 amino acids. Germline CDR1 and CDR2: SGHTS and YDEGEE. Trimming took 4 bases from V and 1 from J; bases not matched to a gene: 9. The CDR3 sequence: CASSRSGTGWSNQPQHF. CDR3 DNA: TGTGCCAGCAGCCGATCCGGGACAGGGTGGAGCAATCAGCCCCAGCATTTT.

The V call is TRBV28, the J call TRBJ2-7; 7 bases match TRBD2. The CDR3 extends over 14 amino acids. In germline, CDR1 is MDHEN, CDR2 SYDVKM. V lost 6 bases, J lost 7 bases, and 12 bases stayed unmatched. CDR3 amino acids: CASSPWGGTREQYF. The CDR3 DNA reads TGTGCCAGCAGCCCCTGGGGGGGGACGAGGGAGCAGTACTTC.

In this sample, this clone turned up a few times. The chain is built from TRBV5-6 and TRBJ2-5, with D perhaps TRBD2 (6 bases). Germline CDR1 SGHDT, CDR2 YYEEEE. The V end lost 3 bases, the J end lost 1 base, and 16 bases lay between the germline ends. The CDR3 sequence is 16 residues long. This CDR3 is CASSWRANWVQETQYF. CDR3 DNA: TGTGCCAGCAGCTGGAGGGCAAATTGGGTCCAAGAGACCCAGTACTTC.

The rearrangement uses TRBV11-2 and TRBJ1-4, with 9 positions matching TRBD1. Germline trimming cut 5 bases from V and 4 bases from J; bases unmatched to any gene: 5. CDR3 size: 15 residues. Germline V gene data show CDR1 as SGHAT and CDR2 as FQNNGV. CDR3 protein: CASSIRQGDNEKLFF. In DNA, the CDR3 is TGTGCCAGCAGCATACGACAGGGGGATAATGAAAAACTGTTTTTT.

The V and J genes are TRBV6-6 and TRBJ2-1, with a weak D call TRBD1 (6 bases). The CDR3 consists of 15 residues. Germline V CDR1 and CDR2: MNHNY, SVGAGI (reference sequence). Trimming removed 5 bases at V and 3 bases at J, with 14 bases between. The chain's CDR3 is CASSTLQGNYNEQFF. CDR3 in DNA: TGTGCCAGCAGTACTCTCCAGGGGAACTACAATGAGCAGTTCTTC.

This clone turned up a few times. This sequence joins TRBV29-1 and TRBJ2-2; 9 bases are a match to TRBD2. The CDR3 is 18 residues long. Per the germline V gene, CDR1 is SQVTM and CDR2 is ANQGSEA. With V trimmed by 4 bases and J by 1 base, 13 bases remained unmatched. CDR3 protein: CSVVGTRREGVNTGELFF. In DNA form, the CDR3 reads TGCAGCGTTGTGGGGACCCGGCGGGAGGGGGTGAACACCGGGGAGCTGTTTTTT.

Here the CDR3 reads CASSPWRGANHEQYF. In DNA form, the CDR3 reads TGTGCCAGCAGCCCTTGGAGGGGAGCAAATCACGAGCAGTACTTC. V usage is TRBV28 and J usage is TRBJ2-7; D possibly corresponds to TRBD2 (6 bases). The CDR3 length is 15 residues. V gave up 6 bases and J gave up 5 bases, with 20 bases separating them. The germline V gene has CDR1 MDHEN and CDR2 SYDVKM.

V gene TRBV9 combines with J gene TRBJ1-2; TRBD1 aligns across 9 bases. The trim removed 0 bases at V and 8 bases at J, leaving 5 bases unmatched. This CDR3 contains 14 residues. The germline CDR1 and CDR2 sequences are SGDLS and YYNGEE. CDR3 sequence: CASSVEQGARGYTF. CDR3 nucleotides: TGTGCCAGCAGCGTAGAACAGGGGGCGAGAGGCTACACCTTC.

The chain links TRBV5-1 to TRBJ2-3; 13 positions match TRBD2. Germline CDR1 SGHRS, CDR2 YFSETQ. The CDR3 covers 17 residues. V lost 4 bases and J lost 0; bases outside the gene matches: 5. The CDR3 DNA reads as TGCGCCAGCAGCCCGGGGACTAGCGGGGCCAGCACAGATACGCAGTATTTT. It specifies CASSPGTSGASTDTQYF.

This chain uses TRBV7-2 with TRBJ1-6; D is unresolved. The CDR3 is 14 amino acids. Germline-derived CDR1 and CDR2 are SGHTA and FQGNSA. Trimming left V 6 bases short and J 9 bases short, with 15 bases between. In DNA form, the CDR3 reads TGTGCCAGCAGTCCCGATCAGGTGGGTTCACCCCTCCACTTT. It codes for CASSPDQVGSPLHF.

The V gene is TRBV28, the J gene TRBJ2-3, with 10 bases identical to TRBD1. Germline loops: CDR1 MDHEN, CDR2 SYDVKM. The ends lost 0 bases at V and 4 bases at J; junction bases unmatched: 1. The CDR3 covers 15 residues. CDR3 sequence: CASSLWGQGSDTQYF. CDR3 coding DNA: TGTGCCAGCAGTTTATGGGGACAGGGGTCAGATACGCAGTATTTT.

The V and J genes are TRBV18 and TRBJ2-5, with 9 bases fitting TRBD1. Germline V lookup: CDR1 KGHSH, CDR2 LQKENI. Unmatched junction bases numbered 6, after V lost 5 bases and J lost 5 bases. The CDR3 spans 14 residues. CDR3 bases: TGTGCCAGCTCAGAACAGGGGGCCCGCGAGACCCAGTACTTC. Its protein product is CASSEQGARETQYF. Filled out from reference TRBV18 and TRBJ2-5, the complete variable domain reads NAGVMQNPRHLVRRRGQEARLRCSPMKGHSHVYWYRQLPEEGLKFMVYLQKENIIDESGMPKERFSAEFPKEGPSILRIQQVVRGDSAAYFCASSEQGARETQYFGPGTRLLVL.

The genes are TRBV5-1 and TRBJ1-4, with 8 bases identical to TRBD1. Per germline, CDR1 SGHRS and CDR2 YFSETQ. This CDR3 has 16 amino acids. V shed 4 bases, J shed 7 bases, and the junction held 12 bases outside the gene matches. CDR3 protein: CASSPDFRQGSEKLFF. The CDR3 DNA reads TGCGCCAGCAGCCCGGATTTCAGACAGGGGAGTGAAAAACTGTTTTTT.

This clone has only a few counts. The chain recombines TRBV14 with TRBJ1-1, with D possibly being TRBD1 (6 bases). Germline lookup yields CDR1 SGHDN and CDR2 FVKESK. The CDR3 runs to 15 residues. V was pared by 4 bases and J by 0 bases, with 12 bases between. CDR3 loop: CASSLRGHMNTEAFF. CDR3 nucleotides: TGTGCCAGCAGCCTTCGGGGACACATGAACACTGAAGCTTTCTTT.

This sequence joins TRBV27 and TRBJ1-2; 7 nucleotides agree with TRBD1. Germline CDR1 is MNHEY and CDR2 is SMNVEV (reference sequence). This CDR3 region has 13 residues. The ends lost 6 bases at V and 6 bases at J; junction bases unmatched: 7. The DNA for the CDR3 is TGTGCCAGCAGCCGCGACAGGGTAAATGGCTACACCTTC. It encodes CASSRDRVNGYTF.

The chain carries TRBV5-4 and TRBJ1-1; a possible D gene is TRBD1 (5 bases). CDR3 length equals 15 residues. Germline V gives CDR1 SGHNT, CDR2 YYREEE (reference sequence). V was clipped by 4 bases and J by 3 bases, with 16 bases between them. The CDR3 coding sequence is TGTGCCAGCAGCCCCATAACCACAGGCCACACTGAAGCTTTCTTT. This translates into CASSPITTGHTEAFF.

The rearrangement uses TRBV13 and TRBJ2-3; D is possibly TRBD2 (7 bases). The V end lost 3 bases, the J end lost 2 bases, and 21 bases lay between the germline ends. This CDR3 comprises 18 residues. Looked up from germline, CDR1 is PRHDT and CDR2 is FYEKMQ (reference sequence). The CDR3 bases are TGTGCCAGCAGCTTGAGGGGGTGGGCTAGCGGCCTCACAGATACGCAGTATTTT. Its protein is CASSLRGWASGLTDTQYF.

To note about this clone: The limits of the CDR3 on the DNA are not certain, so only TCRdb's listed CDR3 is given. The genes are TRBV2 and TRBJ2-1; the D call TRBD1 from the table was never checked on the DNA. Germline V gene data show CDR1 as SNHLY and CDR2 as FYNNEI. The CDR3 numbers 13 amino acids, ends counted. The CDR3 loop reads CASSWGQGTFEFF.

The chain links TRBV4-3 to TRBJ1-1; D is uncertain. The CDR3 is 13 amino acids. Per the germline V gene, CDR1 is LGHNA and CDR2 is YSLEER. V was pared by 0 bases and J by 11 bases, with 13 bases between. As DNA, the CDR3 is TGCGCCAGCAGCCAAGATGTTGAGGGATCGGCTTTCTTT. It is translated as CASSQDVEGSAFF.

V gene TRBV7-8 combines with J gene TRBJ1-1; D is undetermined. V shed 0 bases and J shed 1 base, with 9 bases lying between them. Germline CDR1 SGHVS, CDR2 FQNEAQ. This CDR3 comprises 15 residues. The CDR3 reads CASSLASDWNTEAFF. For the CDR3, the DNA is TGTGCCAGCAGCTTAGCGTCAGACTGGAACACTGAAGCTTTCTTT.

The chain joins TRBV27 to TRBJ1-5; 7 nucleotides match TRBD1. The V segment lost 6 bases and the J segment 0 bases; nucleotides outside the gene matches: 14. The germline V gene has CDR1 MNHEY and CDR2 SMNVEV (reference sequence). This CDR3 has 18 residues. CDR3 loop: CASRASPRQGDSNQPQHF. As DNA, the CDR3 is TGTGCCAGCAGGGCAAGTCCTCGACAGGGTGATAGCAATCAGCCCCAGCATTTT.

This clone was detected once. V usage is TRBV5-1 and J usage is TRBJ2-1, with D possibly TRBD2 on 6 matching bases. The CDR3 is made up of 15 amino acids. Germline V CDR1 and CDR2: SGHRS, YFSETQ. Trimming removed 0 bases from V and 9 bases from J, with 16 bases in between. This chain's CDR3 is CASSLVGGTSGEQFF. The CDR3 region has the DNA TGCGCCAGCAGCTTGGTTGGGGGGACGAGCGGTGAGCAGTTCTTC.

V and J are TRBV19 and TRBJ1-1; 9 bases match TRBD1. This CDR3 region has 14 residues. The trim removed 8 bases at V and 0 bases at J, leaving 4 bases unmatched. Germline V gene lookup returns CDR1 LNHDA and CDR2 SQIVND (reference sequence). CDR3 sequence: CASLYRGLNTEAFF. The DNA of the CDR3 is TGTGCCAGTTTGTACAGGGGGCTGAACACTGAAGCTTTCTTT.

This clone occurred a few times. This sequence joins TRBV10-2 and TRBJ2-6, with D uncertain. V lost 7 bases and J lost 4, with 5 bases in between. The CDR3 is made up of 12 amino acids. The germline V gene has CDR1 WSHSY and CDR2 SAAADI. CDR3 protein: CASTSGANVLTF. CDR3 in DNA: TGCGCCAGCACTTCGGGGGCCAACGTCCTGACTTTC.